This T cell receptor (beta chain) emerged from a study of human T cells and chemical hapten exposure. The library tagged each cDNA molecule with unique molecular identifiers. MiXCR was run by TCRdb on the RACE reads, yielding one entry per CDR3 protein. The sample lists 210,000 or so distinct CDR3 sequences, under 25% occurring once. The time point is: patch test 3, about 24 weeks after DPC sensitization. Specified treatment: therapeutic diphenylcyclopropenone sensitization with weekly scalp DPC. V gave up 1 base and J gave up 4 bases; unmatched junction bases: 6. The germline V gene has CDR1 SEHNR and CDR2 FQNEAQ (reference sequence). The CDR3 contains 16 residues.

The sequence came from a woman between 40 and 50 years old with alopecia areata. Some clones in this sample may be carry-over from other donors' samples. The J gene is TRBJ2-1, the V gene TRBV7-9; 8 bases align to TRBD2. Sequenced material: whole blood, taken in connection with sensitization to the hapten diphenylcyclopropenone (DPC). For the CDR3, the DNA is TGTGCCAGCAGCTTAGGGGGCGGGAGGACATACAATGAGCAGTTCTTC. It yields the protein CASSLGGGRTYNEQFF.